This T cell receptor beta chain is from a study of cytomegalovirus exposure and HLA in healthy donors (dated by TCRdb to the late 2010s). In the study overall: The 666 repertoires of the first cohort and the roughly 120 validation repertoires were produced on the same platform, according to a later analysis. The study was designed to test whether signatures of past pathogen exposure could be identified by cataloging public T cell receptors. A separate validation cohort of approximately 120 different subjects was used in addition to the 666-subject first cohort. The study combined high-throughput TCR immunosequencing, statistical association of individual TCRs with disease status, and machine learning to predict cytomegalovirus infection status. Summary of the overall study and its limitations: Most TCR sequences were seen in very few donors, while some public TCRs were found in many individuals. The authors suggested that the approach could potentially be extended to other disease states and immunological phenotypes. In the study, around 160 TCR beta chains were listed as associated with cytomegalovirus. A later analysis lacked HLA typing for the validation cohort, so it scored co-occurrence in that cohort across all 110 or so repertoires. Of the cluster scores, roughly 93% were above 0 in a later analysis, which found that TCRs clustered in the first cohort also tended to co-occur in the approximately 120 validation repertoires. Cytomegalovirus status was reported to be diagnosed by the classifier with high specificity and sensitivity in both the original and validation cohorts. In vitro tests confirmed that a few of the cytomegalovirus-associated TCR beta chains recognize cytomegalovirus antigens.

The donors were included in the validation cohort of 130 or so subjects, a group kept apart from the roughly 670-subject first cohort. The library was obtained by the immunoSEQ multiplex PCR assay. For the original study's pipeline: To diagnose cytomegalovirus status from the catalog of TCR beta chain sequences, a statistical classification framework was built. TCRdb retrieved this table from immuneACCESS and kept in-frame rearrangements only. Not all clones are present; in checked studies, unresolved V genes account for under half, and no reason is known for the remainder. From that table come the V and J calls and clone size; the DNA was used to work out D and trimming. The sample table records about 56,000 clones; 89% of these occur just once. 15% of the sample goes to the ten largest clones. Regarding this clone: It has no known antigen specificity. The input lacks base qualities; no much larger clone sits a single base away.

Trimming removed 6 bases from V and 8 bases from J, leaving 13 bases between the germline ends. CDR3 length: 13 amino acids, cysteine to phenylalanine. Of all the DNA, just the CDR3 is kept, 39 bases in frame from base 1. As encoded in the germline V gene, CDR1 is SGHTA while CDR2 is FQGNSA. Sequenced: PBMCs. This sequence uses TRBV7-2 and TRBJ1-4, and TRBD1 may be the D gene, going by 5 matching bases. The receptor's source is a woman aged 18-35 years in good health and CMV-seronegative. The CDR3: CASRDTSWEKLFF. The DNA sequence reads TGTGCCAGCAGGGACACGTCGTGGGAAAAACTGTTTTTT.